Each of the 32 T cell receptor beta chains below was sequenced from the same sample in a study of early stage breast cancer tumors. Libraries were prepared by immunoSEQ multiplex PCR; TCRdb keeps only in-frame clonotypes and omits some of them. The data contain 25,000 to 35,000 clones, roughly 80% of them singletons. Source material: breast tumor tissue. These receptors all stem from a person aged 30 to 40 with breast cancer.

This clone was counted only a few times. The CDR3 DNA is TGTGCCAGTAGTCCGTGGGGCGTTCAGCCCCAGCATTTT. Translated: CASSPWGVQPQHF. The chain links TRBV19 to TRBJ1-5; D is possibly TRBD1 (5 bases). CDR3 length equals 13 residues. The V gene's germline CDR1 is LNHDA and CDR2 SQIVND (reference sequence). V gave up 5 bases and J gave up 6 bases, with 11 bases separating them.

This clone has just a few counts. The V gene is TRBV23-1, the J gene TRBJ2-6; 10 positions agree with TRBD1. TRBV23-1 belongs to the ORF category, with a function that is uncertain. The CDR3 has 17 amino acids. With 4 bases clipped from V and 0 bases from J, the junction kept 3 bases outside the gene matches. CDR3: CASSLRTGGSGANVLTF. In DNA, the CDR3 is TGCGCCAGCAGTCTCCGGACAGGGGGCTCTGGGGCCAACGTCCTGACTTTC.

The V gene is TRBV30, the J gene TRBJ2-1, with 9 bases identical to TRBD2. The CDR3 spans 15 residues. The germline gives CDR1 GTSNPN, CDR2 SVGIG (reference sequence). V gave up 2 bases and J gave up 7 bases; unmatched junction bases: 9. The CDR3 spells CAWSRSSGRMNEQFF. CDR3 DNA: TGTGCCTGGAGTCGGTCGAGCGGGAGGATGAATGAGCAGTTCTTC.

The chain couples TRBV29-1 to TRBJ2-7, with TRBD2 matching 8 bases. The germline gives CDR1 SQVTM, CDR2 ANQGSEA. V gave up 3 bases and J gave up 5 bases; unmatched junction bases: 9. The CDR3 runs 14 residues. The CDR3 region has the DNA TGCAGCGTTGATGCCGCGGGACTAGGAAACGAGCAGTACTTC. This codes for CSVDAAGLGNEQYF.

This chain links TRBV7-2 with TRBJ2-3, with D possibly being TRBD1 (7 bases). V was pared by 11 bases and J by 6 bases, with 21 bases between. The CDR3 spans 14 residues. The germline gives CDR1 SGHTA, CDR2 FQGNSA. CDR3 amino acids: CAPPEGWDSDTQYF. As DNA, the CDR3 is TGTGCCCCCCCGGAGGGGTGGGACAGCGATACGCAGTATTTT.

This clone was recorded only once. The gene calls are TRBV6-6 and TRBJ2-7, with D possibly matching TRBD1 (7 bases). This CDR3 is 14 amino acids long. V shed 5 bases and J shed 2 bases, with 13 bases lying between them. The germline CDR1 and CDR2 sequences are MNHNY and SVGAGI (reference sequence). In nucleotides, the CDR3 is TGTGCCAGCAGTGGGGGGACAGCCGCCTACGAGCAGTACTTC. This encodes CASSGGTAAYEQYF.

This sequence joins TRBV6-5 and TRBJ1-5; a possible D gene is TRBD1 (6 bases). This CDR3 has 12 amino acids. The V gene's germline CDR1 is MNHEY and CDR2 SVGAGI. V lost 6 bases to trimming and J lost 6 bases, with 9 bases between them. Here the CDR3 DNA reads TGTGCCAGCAGGGGGGGCGGTCAGCCCCAGCATTTT. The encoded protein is CASRGGGQPQHF.

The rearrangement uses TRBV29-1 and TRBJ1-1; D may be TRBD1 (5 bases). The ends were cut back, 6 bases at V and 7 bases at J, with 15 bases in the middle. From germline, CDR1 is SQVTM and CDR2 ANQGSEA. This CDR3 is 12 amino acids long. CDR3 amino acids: CSVDPGRYEAFF. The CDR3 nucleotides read TGCAGCGTGGACCCGGGACGCTATGAAGCTTTCTTT. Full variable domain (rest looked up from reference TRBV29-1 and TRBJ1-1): SAVISQKPSRDICQRGTSLTIQCQVDSQVTMMFWYRQQPGQSLTLIATANQGSEATYESGFVIDKFPISRPNLTFSTLTVSNMSPEDSSIYLCSVDPGRYEAFFGQGTRLTVV.

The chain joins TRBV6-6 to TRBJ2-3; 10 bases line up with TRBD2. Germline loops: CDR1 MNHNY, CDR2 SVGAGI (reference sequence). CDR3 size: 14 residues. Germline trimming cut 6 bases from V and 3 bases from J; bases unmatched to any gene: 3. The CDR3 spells CASRIAGGTDTQYF. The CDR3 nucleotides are TGTGCCAGCAGAATAGCGGGAGGTACAGATACGCAGTATTTT.

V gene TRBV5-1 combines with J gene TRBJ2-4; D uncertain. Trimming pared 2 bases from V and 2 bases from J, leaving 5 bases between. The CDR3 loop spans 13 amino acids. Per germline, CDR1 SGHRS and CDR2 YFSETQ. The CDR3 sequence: CASSLDTKNIQYF. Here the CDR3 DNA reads TGCGCCAGCAGCTTAGACACCAAAAACATTCAGTACTTC.

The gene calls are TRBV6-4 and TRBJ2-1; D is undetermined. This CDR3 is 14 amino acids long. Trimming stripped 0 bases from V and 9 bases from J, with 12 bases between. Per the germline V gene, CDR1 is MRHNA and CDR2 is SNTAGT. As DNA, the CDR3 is TGTGCCAGCAGTGACTCGGCGGAATCGAGTGAGCAGTTCTTC. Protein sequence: CASSDSAESSEQFF.

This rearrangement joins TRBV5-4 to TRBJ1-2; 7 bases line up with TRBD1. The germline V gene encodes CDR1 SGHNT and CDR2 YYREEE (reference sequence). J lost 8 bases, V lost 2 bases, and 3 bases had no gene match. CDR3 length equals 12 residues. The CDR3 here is CASSLSDRGYTF. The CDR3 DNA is TGTGCCAGCAGCTTATCGGACAGGGGCTACACCTTC.

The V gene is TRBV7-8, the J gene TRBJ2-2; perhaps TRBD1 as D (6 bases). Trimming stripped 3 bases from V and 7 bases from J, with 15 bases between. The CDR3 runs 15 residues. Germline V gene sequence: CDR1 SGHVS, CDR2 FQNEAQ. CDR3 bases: TGTGCCAGCAGCTTTGGTGACAGGCTGGGCGGGGAGCTGTTTTTT. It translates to CASSFGDRLGGELFF.

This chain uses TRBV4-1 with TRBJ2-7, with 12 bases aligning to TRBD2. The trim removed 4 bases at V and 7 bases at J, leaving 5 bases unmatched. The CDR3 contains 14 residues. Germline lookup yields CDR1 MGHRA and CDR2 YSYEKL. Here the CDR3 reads CASSPGLAGWEQYF. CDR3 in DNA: TGCGCCAGCAGCCCTGGACTAGCGGGATGGGAGCAGTACTTC.

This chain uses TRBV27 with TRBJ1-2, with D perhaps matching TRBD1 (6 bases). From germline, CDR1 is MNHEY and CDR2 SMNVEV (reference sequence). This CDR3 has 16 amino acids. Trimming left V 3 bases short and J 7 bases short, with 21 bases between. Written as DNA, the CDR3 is TGTGCCAGCAGTTTTCGGGGGACATTTGGGTTAGGTGGCTACACCTTC. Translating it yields CASSFRGTFGLGGYTF.

CDR3 nucleotides: TGTGCCAGCAGCCCAGGACTAGGGGCAGATACGCAGTATTTT. This translates into CASSPGLGADTQYF. The gene calls are TRBV7-2 and TRBJ2-3, with 7 positions matching TRBD2. From germline, CDR1 is SGHTA and CDR2 FQGNSA. The CDR3 consists of 14 residues. Trimming removed 5 bases from V and 4 bases from J; junction bases left unmatched: 6.

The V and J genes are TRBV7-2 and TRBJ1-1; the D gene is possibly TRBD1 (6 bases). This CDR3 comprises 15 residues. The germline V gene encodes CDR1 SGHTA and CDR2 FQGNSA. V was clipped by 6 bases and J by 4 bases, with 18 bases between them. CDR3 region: CASRRQGRSSTEAFF. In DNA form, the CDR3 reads TGTGCCAGCAGACGGCAGGGGAGGAGTAGCACTGAAGCTTTCTTT.

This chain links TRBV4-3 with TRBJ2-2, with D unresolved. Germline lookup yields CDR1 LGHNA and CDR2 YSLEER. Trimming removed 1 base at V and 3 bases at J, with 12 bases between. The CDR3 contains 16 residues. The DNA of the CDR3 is TGCGCCAGCAGCCAAGCGATCGACGTGTACACCGGGGAGCTGTTTTTT. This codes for CASSQAIDVYTGELFF.

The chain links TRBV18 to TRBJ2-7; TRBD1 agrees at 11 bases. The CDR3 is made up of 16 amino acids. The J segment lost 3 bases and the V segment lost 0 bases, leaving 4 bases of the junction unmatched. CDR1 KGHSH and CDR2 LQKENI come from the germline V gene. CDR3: CASSPPGTGGHYEQYF. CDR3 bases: TGTGCCAGCTCACCACCCGGGACAGGGGGACACTACGAGCAGTACTTC.

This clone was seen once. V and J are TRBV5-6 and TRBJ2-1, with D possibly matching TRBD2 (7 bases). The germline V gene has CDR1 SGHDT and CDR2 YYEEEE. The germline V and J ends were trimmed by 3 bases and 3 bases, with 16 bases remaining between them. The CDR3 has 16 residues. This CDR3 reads CASSSDSGGVYNEQFF. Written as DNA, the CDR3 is TGTGCCAGCAGCTCGGACTCGGGGGGCGTCTACAATGAGCAGTTCTTC. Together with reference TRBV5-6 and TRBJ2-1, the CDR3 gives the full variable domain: DAGVTQSPTHLIKTRGQQVTLRCSPKSGHDTVSWYQQALGQGPQFIFQYYEEEERQRGNFPDRFSGHQFPNYSSELNVNALLLGDSALYLCASSSDSGGVYNEQFFGPGTRLTVL.

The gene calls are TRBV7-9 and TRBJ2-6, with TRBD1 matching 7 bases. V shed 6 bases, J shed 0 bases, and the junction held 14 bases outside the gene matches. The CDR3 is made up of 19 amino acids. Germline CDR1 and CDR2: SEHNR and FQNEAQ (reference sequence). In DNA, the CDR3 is TGTGCCAGCAGACCCAGTGTTGGGACAGTACTCTCTGGGGCCAACGTCCTGACTTTC. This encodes CASRPSVGTVLSGANVLTF. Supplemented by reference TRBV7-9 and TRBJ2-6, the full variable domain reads DTGVSQNPRHKITKRGQNVTFRCDPISEHNRLYWYRQTLGQGPEFLTYFQNEAQLEKSRLLSDRFSAERPKGSFSTLEIQRTEQGDSAMYLCASRPSVGTVLSGANVLTFGAGSRLTVL.

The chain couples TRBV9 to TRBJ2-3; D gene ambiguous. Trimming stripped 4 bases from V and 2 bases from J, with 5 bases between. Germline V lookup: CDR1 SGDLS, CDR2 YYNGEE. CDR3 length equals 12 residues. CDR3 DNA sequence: TGTGCCAGCAGCCTATACACAGATACGCAGTATTTT. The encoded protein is CASSLYTDTQYF.

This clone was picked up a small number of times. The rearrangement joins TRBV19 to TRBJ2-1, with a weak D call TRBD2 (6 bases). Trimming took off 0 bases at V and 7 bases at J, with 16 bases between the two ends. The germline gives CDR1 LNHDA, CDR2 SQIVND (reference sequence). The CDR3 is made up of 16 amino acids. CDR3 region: CASSIDHVIAANEQFF. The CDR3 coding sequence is TGTGCCAGTAGTATAGATCACGTCATAGCGGCTAATGAGCAGTTCTTC.

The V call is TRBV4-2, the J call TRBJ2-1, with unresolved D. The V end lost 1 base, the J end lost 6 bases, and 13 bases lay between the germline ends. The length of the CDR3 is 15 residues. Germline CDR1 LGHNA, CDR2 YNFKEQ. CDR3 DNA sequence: TGTGCCAGCAGCCAAGCCCACGCCCCGTCCAATGAGCAGTTCTTC. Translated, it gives CASSQAHAPSNEQFF.

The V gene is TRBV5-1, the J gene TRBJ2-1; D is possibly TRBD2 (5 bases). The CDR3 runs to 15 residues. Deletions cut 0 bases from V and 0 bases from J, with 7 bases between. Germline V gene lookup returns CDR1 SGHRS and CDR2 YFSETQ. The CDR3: CASSLEGSSYNEQFF. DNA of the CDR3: TGCGCCAGCAGCTTGGAAGGGAGCTCCTACAATGAGCAGTTCTTC. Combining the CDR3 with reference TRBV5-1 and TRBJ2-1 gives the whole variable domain KAGVTQTPRYLIKTRGQQVTLSCSPISGHRSVSWYQQTPGQGLQFLFEYFSETQRNKGNFPGRFSGRQFSNSRSEMNVSTLELGDSALYLCASSLEGSSYNEQFFGPGTRLTVL.

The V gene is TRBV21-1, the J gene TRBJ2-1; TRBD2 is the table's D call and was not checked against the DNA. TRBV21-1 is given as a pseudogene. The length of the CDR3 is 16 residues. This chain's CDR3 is CASREKRRAIYNEQFF. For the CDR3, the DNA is TGTGCCAGCAGAGAGAAGAGGAGGGCCATCTACAATGAGCAGTTCTTC.

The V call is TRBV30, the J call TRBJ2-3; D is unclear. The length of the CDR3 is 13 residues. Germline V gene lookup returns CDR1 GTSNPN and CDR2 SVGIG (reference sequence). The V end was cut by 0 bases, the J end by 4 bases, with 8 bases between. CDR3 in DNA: TGTGCCTGGAGTGTAAGTGGCCCAGATACGCAGTATTTT. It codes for CAWSVSGPDTQYF.

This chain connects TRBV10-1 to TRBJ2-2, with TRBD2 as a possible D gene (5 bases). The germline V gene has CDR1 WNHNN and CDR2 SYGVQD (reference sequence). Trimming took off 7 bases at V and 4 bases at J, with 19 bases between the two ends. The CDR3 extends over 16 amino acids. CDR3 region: CASTEDSRSRTGELFF. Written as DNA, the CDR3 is TGCGCCAGCACGGAGGATTCTCGATCACGCACCGGGGAGCTGTTTTTT.

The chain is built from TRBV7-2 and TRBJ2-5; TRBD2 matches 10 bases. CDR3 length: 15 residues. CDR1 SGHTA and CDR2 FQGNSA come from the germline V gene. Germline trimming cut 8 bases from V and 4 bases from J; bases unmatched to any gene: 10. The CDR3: CASSSLAGVSETQYF. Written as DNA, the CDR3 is TGTGCCAGCTCGAGCCTAGCGGGAGTCTCAGAGACCCAGTACTTC.

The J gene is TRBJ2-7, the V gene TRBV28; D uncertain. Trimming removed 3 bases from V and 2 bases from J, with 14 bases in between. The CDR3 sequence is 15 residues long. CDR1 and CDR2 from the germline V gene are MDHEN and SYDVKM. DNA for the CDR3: TGTGCCAGCAGTTTTGGGCAGACTCTTCCCTACGAGCAGTACTTC. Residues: CASSFGQTLPYEQYF.

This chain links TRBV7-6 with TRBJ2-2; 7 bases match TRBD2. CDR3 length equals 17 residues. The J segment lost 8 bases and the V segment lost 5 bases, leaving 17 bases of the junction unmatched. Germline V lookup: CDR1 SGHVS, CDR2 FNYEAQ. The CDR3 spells CASSASSGATLGGELFF. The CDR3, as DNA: TGTGCCAGCAGCGCAAGCAGCGGGGCTACCCTGGGAGGGGAGCTGTTTTTT.

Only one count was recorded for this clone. The CDR3 sequence: CASSETPGAGRPDTQYF. CDR3 DNA sequence: TGTGCCAGCAGTGAAACTCCGGGCGCGGGGCGGCCAGATACGCAGTATTTT. The chain combines TRBV6-4 with TRBJ2-3; maybe TRBD2 (6 bases). CDR1 and CDR2 from the germline V gene are MRHNA and SNTAGT. Trimming removed 3 bases from V and 4 bases from J, with 20 bases in between. This CDR3 has 17 amino acids.